This TCR beta chain was documented in a study of siplizumab effects on memory and regulatory T cells. The study, taken as a whole, reports: Proliferating clones, CD4+ or CD8+, lacked an assignable naive or memory phenotype in roughly 80-97% of cases. Greater diversity than memory cells seemed evident in naive T cells, which also appeared to be major alloresponse contributors.

V lost 5 bases and J lost 1; bases outside the gene matches: 15. The CDR3 spans 18 residues. Germline V lookup: CDR1 MNHEY, CDR2 SMNVEV (reference sequence). Points on this clone: Its specificity is unknown.

TCR templates numbering 95,000 to 100,000 were assayed per sample. Assay: immunoSEQ multiplex PCR; the TCRdb copy retains only in-frame clones and omits some. Seen here are over 100,000 clones, about 91% observed once, and the top ten hold under 0.75%. Input material: Tregs sorted from blood. The receptor was isolated from a human donor in good health. The chain combines TRBV27 with TRBJ2-5, with TRBD2 identical over 8 bases. The DNA of the CDR3 is TGTGCCAGCAGTCCGACCTCTGGCGGGGGGCTACGCCAAGAGACCCAGTACTTC. This codes for CASSPTSGGGLRQETQYF.